This T cell receptor (beta chain) is from a study of blood T cell repertoires in COVID-19 (dated by TCRdb to about 2020). About the investigation overall: The collaborator samples originated in the United States, Italy and Spain and spanned the acute and convalescent phases of COVID-19. Subjects who had been exposed to COVID-19, were actively infected with it, or had recovered from it provided the deeply sampled blood TCRbeta repertoires that made up the dataset. Where available, HLA class I and class II types were obtained from metadata supplied by the sample provider rather than from assay-based typing. A de-identified subject ID, COVID-19 status, age in years and sex were almost always included in the sample metadata. Samples were obtained from the ongoing ImmuneRACE study (first 160 participants) and from 1,200 or so subjects provided by 6 global collaborators. A freely available public database, intended as a resource for researchers studying the immune response to SARS-CoV-2, is where the repertoires were released. The prospective study material was composed of cDNA or gDNA derived from T cells, B-cell-depleted T cells, or PBMCs. The research as a whole found: Clinical and demographic metadata were provided uncurated, with the amount varying by source and participant.

The CDR3 goes from the cysteine to the phenylalanine over 18 residues. Only the CDR3 part of the read is kept: 54 bases, read in frame from the first base. Trimming leaves V shorter by 3 bases and J shorter by 0 bases, with the junction holding 12 bases beyond the gene matches. CDR1 LNHNV and CDR2 YYDKDF are derived from the germline V gene (reference sequence). Participants in the prospective study were enrolled through a virtual design, were aged 18 to 89 years, and lived in approximately 25 United States geographic areas. In the prospective study, participants were assigned to cohorts based on the clinical history participants reported in a screening survey and a study questionnaire. Recovered participants in ImmuneRACE Cohort 3 were defined as having two consecutive negative NP/OP PCR tests, clearance from a healthcare professional, or resolution of symptoms. In the prospective study, whole blood, serum and a nasopharyngeal or oropharyngeal swab were collected from each participant by mobile phlebotomists. Participants in the prospective study had the option to provide additional blood draws and questionnaires over an approximately 2-month period. Before DNA extraction, prospective study blood samples were shipped either frozen or at room temperature.

The immunoSEQ Assay, a bias-controlled multiplex PCR, was used to amplify TCRbeta CDR3 regions from genomic DNA. The published analysis was carried out like this. The number of nucleated cells in each sample was estimated from the amplification of reference gene primers within the assay. To quantify the absolute abundance of each unique TCRbeta CDR3 rearrangement, sequence reads were collapsed and filtered. For each sample, productive Simpson clonality was calculated as the square root of Simpson's diversity index over productive rearrangements. Sourced from immuneACCESS, this table was stored by TCRdb with only in-frame sequences that have V and J called. A share of the clones is absent; for the studies checked, an unresolved V gene accounts for under half, and the remainder has no known explanation. V and J calls and clone size come straight from that table; D and trimming were deduced from the DNA. In all, the sample holds 400,000 or so clones, and roughly 91% of those were seen once. The ten largest clones add up to 0.6% of the sample.

On this clone: Its recognized antigen is unknown. Base qualities are not at hand, and no much larger clone is one base apart.

The sequence derives from a man between 18 and 35 years old who had recovered from COVID-19. The rearranged chain carries TRBV15 and TRBJ1-2; 8 of the junction bases match TRBD1. Sequenced material: PBMCs or T cells enriched from blood (not recorded which). The CDR3 sequence is CATSRLTGDVESNYGYTF. The DNA sequence is given as TGTGCCACCAGCAGGTTGACAGGGGATGTCGAGTCTAACTATGGCTACACCTTC.